This TCR beta chain was observed in a study of T-cell memory formation after mild COVID-19. V shed 7 bases and J shed 5 bases, with 14 bases lying between them. The CDR3 has 13 residues. TCRdb reanalysed the 5' RACE reads using MiXCR and keeps one entry per CDR3 protein. Among 150,000 to 200,000 distinct CDR3 sequences listed, 20% to 25% were seen once. The rearrangement uses TRBV12-3 or TRBV12-4 and TRBJ1-2; no reliable D call. The receptor comes from an adult woman who had mild COVID-19 (a few samples of this study predate the infection). Cell type and time point are not known. The sample consisted of PBMCs or a T cell subset sorted from them (not recorded which). As DNA, the CDR3 is TGTGCCAGCACCAATCCCGGGGAGTATGGCTACACCTTC. It encodes CASTNPGEYGYTF.